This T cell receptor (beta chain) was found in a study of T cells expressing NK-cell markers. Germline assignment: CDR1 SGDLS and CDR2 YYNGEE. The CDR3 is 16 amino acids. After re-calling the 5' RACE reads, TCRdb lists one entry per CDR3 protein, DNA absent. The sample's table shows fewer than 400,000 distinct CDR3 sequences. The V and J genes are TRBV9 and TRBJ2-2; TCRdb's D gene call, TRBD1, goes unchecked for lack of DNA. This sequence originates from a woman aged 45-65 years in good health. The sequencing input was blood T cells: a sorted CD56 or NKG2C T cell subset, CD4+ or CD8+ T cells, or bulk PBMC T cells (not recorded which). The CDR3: CASSEAAPGDTGELFF.